Sequencing of this TCR beta chain was carried out in a study of T cell changes during pregnancy in multiple sclerosis. Sequencing used immunoSEQ multiplex PCR; TCRdb keeps in-frame clones, though not all of them. Of approximately 46,000 clones in the sample, nearly 90% were seen once. This clone turned up a few times. Sequencing used CD4+ T cells from peripheral blood mononuclear cells, obtained after pregnancy. The source of this sequence is a female donor with multiple sclerosis, enrolled in a pregnancy study.

The CDR3 DNA is TGTGCCAGCTCACCCGGTAGTATGAGGGCATTCGACTACGAGCAGTACTTC. As protein: CASSPGSMRAFDYEQYF. The chain joins TRBV18 to TRBJ2-7, with D perhaps matching TRBD2 (5 bases). V was shortened by 3 bases and J by 3 bases, with 21 bases between the two germline ends. The CDR3 is 17 amino acids. The germline V gene has CDR1 KGHSH and CDR2 LQKENI.